Sequencing of this TCR beta chain was carried out in a study of T cells in Graves' hyperthyroidism and ophthalmopathy. The TCR beta CDR3 regions underwent amplification using RNA transcripts as the source. RT-PCR in the first round (using the HTBI primer set) targeted the TCR CDR3. TCRdb fed the multiplex PCR reads into MiXCR, producing one record per CDR3 protein. The sample lists hundreds of thousands of distinct CDR3 sequences, around 38% occurring once. Disease duration under 2 months; hyperthyroidism patients were aged 18 to 65. This clonotype has a handful of counts. The sequenced sample was blood. The clonotype was recovered from a man between 18 and 29 years old with Graves' hyperthyroidism.

CDR3: CASSWDADYEQYF. The CDR3 bases are TGTGCCAGCAGCTGGGACGCAGACTACGAGCAGTACTTC. The gene calls are TRBV7-9 and TRBJ2-7, with D perhaps assigned TRBD1 or TRBD2 (5 bases each). The CDR3 loop spans 13 amino acids. From germline, CDR1 is SEHNR and CDR2 FQNEAQ (reference sequence). With 4 bases removed from V and 3 bases from J, the gap between germline ends came to 10 bases.